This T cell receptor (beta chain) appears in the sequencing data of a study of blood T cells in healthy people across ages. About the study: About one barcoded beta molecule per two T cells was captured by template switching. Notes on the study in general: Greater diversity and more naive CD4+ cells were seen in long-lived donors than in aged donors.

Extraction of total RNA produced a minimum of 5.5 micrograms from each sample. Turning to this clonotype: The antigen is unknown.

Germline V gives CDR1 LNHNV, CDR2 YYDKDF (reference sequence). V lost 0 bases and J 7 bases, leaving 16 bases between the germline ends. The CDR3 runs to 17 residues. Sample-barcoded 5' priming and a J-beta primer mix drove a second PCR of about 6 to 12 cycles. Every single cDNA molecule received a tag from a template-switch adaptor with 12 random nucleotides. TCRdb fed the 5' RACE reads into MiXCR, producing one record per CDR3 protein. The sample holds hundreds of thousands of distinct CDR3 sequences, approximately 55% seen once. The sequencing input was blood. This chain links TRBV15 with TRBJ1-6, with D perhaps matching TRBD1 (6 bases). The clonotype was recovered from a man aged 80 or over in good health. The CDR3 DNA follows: TGTGCCACCAGCAGAGATCGGGCAACAGGGCTGAATTCACCCCTCCACTTT. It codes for CATSRDRATGLNSPLHF. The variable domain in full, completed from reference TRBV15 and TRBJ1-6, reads DAMVIQNPRYQVTQFGKPVTLSCSQTLNHNVMYWYQQKSSQAPKLLFHYYDKDFNNEADTPDNFQSRRPNTSFCFLDIRSPGLGDTAMYLCATSRDRATGLNSPLHFGNGTRLTVT.